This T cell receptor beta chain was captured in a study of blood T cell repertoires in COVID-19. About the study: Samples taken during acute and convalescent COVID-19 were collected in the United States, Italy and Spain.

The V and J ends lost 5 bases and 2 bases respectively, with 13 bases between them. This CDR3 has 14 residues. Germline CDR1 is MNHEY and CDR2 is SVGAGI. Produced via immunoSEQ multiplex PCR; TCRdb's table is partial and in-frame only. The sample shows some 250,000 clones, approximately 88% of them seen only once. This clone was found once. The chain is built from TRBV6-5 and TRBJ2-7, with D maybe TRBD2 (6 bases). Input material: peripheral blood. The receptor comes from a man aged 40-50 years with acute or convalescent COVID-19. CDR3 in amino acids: CASSIEAGPYEQYF. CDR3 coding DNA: TGTGCCAGCAGTATCGAGGCGGGACCCTACGAGCAGTACTTC.